Listed here are 8 T cell receptor beta chains from one sample, sequenced in a study of T cell responses to AZD1222 COVID-19 vaccine. Assay used: immunoSEQ multiplex PCR; TCRdb lists only in-frame clones, some missing. Of about 110,000 clones in the sample, roughly four fifths were seen once. Sequences were derived from peripheral blood, sampled on day 0 of AZD1222 vaccination. All receptors derive from an adult in good health.

The V and J genes are TRBV23-1 and TRBJ2-7, with D perhaps being TRBD1 or TRBD2 (5 bases each). TRBV23-1 is an open reading frame, and its role is uncertain. The CDR3 totals 15 residues. V dropped 0 bases and J dropped 0 bases, with 9 bases sitting between them. The CDR3 nucleotides read TGCGCCAGCAGTCAATCTTCAGGGAGCTCCTACGAGCAGTACTTC. This codes for CASSQSSGSSYEQYF.

The rearrangement uses TRBV3-1 (or the pseudogene TRBV3-2) and TRBJ1-1; 7 bases align to TRBD1. Trimming at V came to 4 bases and at J to 1 base, leaving 12 bases not matched to a gene. Germline V gene data show CDR1 as LGHDT and CDR2 as YNNKEL (reference sequence). CDR3 length: 17 amino acids. CDR3 coding DNA: TGTGCCAGCAGCCCAGTCCGGGACAGACTTAAGAACACTGAAGCTTTCTTT. This codes for CASSPVRDRLKNTEAFF.

The J gene is TRBJ2-3, the V gene TRBV5-1, with TRBD1 matching over 8 bases. The CDR3 totals 15 residues. Germline CDR1 is SGHRS and CDR2 is YFSETQ. The V and J ends lost 1 base and 4 bases, in that order; junction bases with no gene match: 5. For the CDR3, the DNA is TGCGCCAGCAGCTTGCCAGGGGGCTCCGCAGATACGCAGTATTTT. This gives the protein CASSLPGGSADTQYF. The entire variable domain, with the rest obtained from reference TRBV5-1 and TRBJ2-3, is as follows: KAGVTQTPRYLIKTRGQQVTLSCSPISGHRSVSWYQQTPGQGLQFLFEYFSETQRNKGNFPGRFSGRQFSNSRSEMNVSTLELGDSALYLCASSLPGGSADTQYFGPGTRLTVL.

V usage is TRBV5-5 and J usage is TRBJ1-1; TRBD1 might be the D (5 bases). Germline values: CDR1 SGHKS, CDR2 YYEKEE (reference sequence). The V end was cut by 7 bases, the J end by 0 bases, with 16 bases between. CDR3 length: 15 residues. The CDR3 region is CASRRTGTVNTEAFF. Written as DNA, the CDR3 is TGTGCCAGCCGCCGGACGGGGACGGTGAACACTGAAGCTTTCTTT.

The V gene is TRBV6-2 or TRBV6-3, the J gene TRBJ2-3, with 12 positions matching TRBD2. The CDR3 extends over 17 amino acids. Germline-derived CDR1 and CDR2 are MNHEY and SVGEGT. V trimming: 4 bases; J trimming: 3 bases; junction bases outside the gene matches: 8. CDR3 coding DNA: TGTGCCAGCAGTTTCCTAGCGGGGGGGCCAGGAACAGATACGCAGTATTTT. This codes for CASSFLAGGPGTDTQYF.

This chain links TRBV6-5 with TRBJ2-1; D is unresolved. The CDR3 has 11 residues. Trimming cost V 7 bases and J 7 bases, with 8 bases left between them. Germline loops: CDR1 MNHEY, CDR2 SVGAGI. CDR3 residues: CASTPLNEQFF. The CDR3 nucleotides read TGTGCCAGCACTCCCCTTAATGAGCAGTTCTTC.

V is TRBV19 and J is TRBJ1-5, with D possibly matching TRBD1 (6 bases). CDR1 is LNHDA, CDR2 SQIVND, per germline (reference sequence). The V end lost 4 bases, the J end lost 0 bases, and 10 bases lay between the germline ends. The CDR3 is 15 residues long. CDR3 residues: CASSTGHPSNQPQHF. For the CDR3, the DNA is TGTGCCAGTAGTACGGGACACCCTAGCAATCAGCCCCAGCATTTT.

The chain uses TRBV28 and TRBJ1-1, with D possibly being TRBD1 (6 bases). V was pared by 7 bases and J by 1 base, with 13 bases between. CDR3 length: 14 amino acids. Germline CDR1 is MDHEN and CDR2 is SYDVKM. CDR3 sequence (DNA): TGTGCCAGCAAACGCGGGGGCGGGAACACTGAAGCTTTCTTT. Amino acids: CASKRGGGNTEAFF.